This entry is about one T cell receptor beta chain. Its antigen is currently unknown. The sample belongs to a study of response to subunit inactivated influenza vaccine. Whole-study findings and limits: Authors suggested that a seasonal influenza vaccination recruits few new T cells each time.

TCRdb called the RT-PCR reads again in MiXCR, with one record for every CDR3 protein. The sample has hundreds of thousands of distinct CDR3 sequences; about 14% are singletons. Germline values: CDR1 DFQATT, CDR2 SNEGSKA (reference sequence). The CDR3 covers 17 residues. V trimming: 7 bases; J trimming: 4 bases; junction bases outside the gene matches: 15. Sequencing was performed on PBMCs from blood, taken approximately 15 days before vaccination. This receptor was obtained from a man between 50 and 59 years old who received an inactivated influenza vaccine. V usage is TRBV20-1 and J usage is TRBJ2-3; 12 nucleotides line up with TRBD2. CDR3 loop: CSVTTSGRPPRADTQYF. The CDR3 bases are TGCAGTGTTACGACTAGCGGGAGACCCCCGAGGGCAGATACGCAGTATTTT.